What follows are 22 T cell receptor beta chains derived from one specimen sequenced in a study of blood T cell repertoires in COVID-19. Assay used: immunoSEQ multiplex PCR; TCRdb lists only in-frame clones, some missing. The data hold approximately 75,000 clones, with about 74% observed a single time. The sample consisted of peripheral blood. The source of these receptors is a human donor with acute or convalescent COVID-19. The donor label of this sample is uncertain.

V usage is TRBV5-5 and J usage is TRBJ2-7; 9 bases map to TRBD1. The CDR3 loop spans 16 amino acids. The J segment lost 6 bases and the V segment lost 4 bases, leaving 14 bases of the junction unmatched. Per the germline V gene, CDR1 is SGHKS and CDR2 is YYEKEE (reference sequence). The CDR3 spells CASSVTRDRAGGEQYF. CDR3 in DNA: TGTGCCAGCAGCGTTACCCGGGACAGGGCGGGTGGCGAGCAGTACTTC.

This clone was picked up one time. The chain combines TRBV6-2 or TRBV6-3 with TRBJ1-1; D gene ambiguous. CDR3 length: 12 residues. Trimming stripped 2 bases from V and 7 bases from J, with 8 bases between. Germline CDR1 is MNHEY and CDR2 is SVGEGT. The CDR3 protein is CASSYSVVEAFF. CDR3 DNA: TGTGCCAGCAGTTACAGCGTAGTTGAAGCTTTCTTT.

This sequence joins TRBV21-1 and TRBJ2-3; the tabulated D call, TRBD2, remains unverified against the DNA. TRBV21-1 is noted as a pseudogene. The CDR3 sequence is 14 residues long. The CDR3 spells CARPGGGPTDTQYF. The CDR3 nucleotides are TGTGCCCGTCCCGGCGGGGGTCCCACAGATACGCAGTATTTT.

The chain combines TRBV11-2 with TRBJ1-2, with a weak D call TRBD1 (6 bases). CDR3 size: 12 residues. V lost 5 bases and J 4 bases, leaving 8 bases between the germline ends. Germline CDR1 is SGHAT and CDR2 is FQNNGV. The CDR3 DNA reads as TGTGCCAGCAGCCTGGGGGCCTATGGCTACACCTTC. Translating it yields CASSLGAYGYTF.

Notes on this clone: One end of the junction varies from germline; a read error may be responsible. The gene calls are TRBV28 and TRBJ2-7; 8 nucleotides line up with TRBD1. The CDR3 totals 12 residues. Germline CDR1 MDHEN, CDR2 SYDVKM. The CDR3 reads CASSTTGGELYF. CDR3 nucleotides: TGTGCCAGCAGCACAACAGGGGGAGAGCTGTACTTC.

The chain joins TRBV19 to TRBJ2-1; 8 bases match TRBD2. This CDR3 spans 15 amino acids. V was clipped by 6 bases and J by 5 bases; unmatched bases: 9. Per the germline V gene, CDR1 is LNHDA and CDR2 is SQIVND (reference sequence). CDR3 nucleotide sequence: TGTGCCAGTAGAGCCGGGACTAGTTTACACAATGAGCAGTTCTTC. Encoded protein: CASRAGTSLHNEQFF.

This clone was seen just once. In DNA form, the CDR3 reads TGTGCCAGCAGTGAACTTTGGAGCTCCTACGAGCAGTACGTC. This gives the protein CASSELWSSYEQYV. The chain joins TRBV6-1 to TRBJ2-7, with no clear D. V was shortened by 2 bases and J by 0 bases, with 8 bases between the two germline ends. The CDR3 sequence is 14 residues long. Germline V gene data show CDR1 as MNHNS and CDR2 as SASEGT.

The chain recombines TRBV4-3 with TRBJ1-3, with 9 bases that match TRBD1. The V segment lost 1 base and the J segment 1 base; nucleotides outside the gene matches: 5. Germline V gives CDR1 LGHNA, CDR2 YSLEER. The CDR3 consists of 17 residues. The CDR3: CASSQGFGQGSGNTIYF. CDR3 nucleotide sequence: TGCGCCAGCAGCCAAGGTTTCGGACAGGGGTCTGGAAACACCATATATTTT.

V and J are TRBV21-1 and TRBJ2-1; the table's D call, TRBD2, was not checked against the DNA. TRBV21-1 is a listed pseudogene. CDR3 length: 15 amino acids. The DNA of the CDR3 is TGTGCCAGCAGCGGTTGGCGGGAGGTTAACAATGAGCAGTTCTTC. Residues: CASSGWREVNNEQFF.

The CDR3 here is CSAGLHNEQFF. The CDR3 DNA reads as TGCAGTGCTGGACTTCACAATGAGCAGTTCTTC. The chain uses TRBV20-1 and TRBJ2-1, with a possible D match to TRBD2 (5 bases). Per germline, CDR1 DFQATT and CDR2 SNEGSKA (reference sequence). The CDR3 extends over 11 amino acids. V dropped 5 bases and J dropped 5 bases, with 7 bases sitting between them.

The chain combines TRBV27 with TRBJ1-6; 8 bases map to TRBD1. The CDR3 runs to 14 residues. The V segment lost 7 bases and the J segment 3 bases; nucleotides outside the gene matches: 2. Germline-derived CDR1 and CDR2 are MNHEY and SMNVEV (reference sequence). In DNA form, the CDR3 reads TGTGCCAGCAATGACAGGGGCTATAATTCACCCCTCCACTTT. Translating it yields CASNDRGYNSPLHF.

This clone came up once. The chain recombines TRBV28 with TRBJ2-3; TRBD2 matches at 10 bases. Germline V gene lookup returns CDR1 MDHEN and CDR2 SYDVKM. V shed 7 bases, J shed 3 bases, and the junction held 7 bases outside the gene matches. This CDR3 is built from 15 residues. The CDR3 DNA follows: TGTGCCAGCACCAAGAGCGGGGGGGGAACAGATACGCAGTATTTT. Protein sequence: CASTKSGGGTDTQYF.

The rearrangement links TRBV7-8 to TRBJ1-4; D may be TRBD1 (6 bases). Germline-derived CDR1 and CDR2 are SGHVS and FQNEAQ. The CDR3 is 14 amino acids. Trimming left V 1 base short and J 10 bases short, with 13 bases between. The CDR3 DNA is TGTGCCAGCAGCTTAGTCGGGTCCAGGGGAAAACTGTTTTTT. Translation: CASSLVGSRGKLFF.

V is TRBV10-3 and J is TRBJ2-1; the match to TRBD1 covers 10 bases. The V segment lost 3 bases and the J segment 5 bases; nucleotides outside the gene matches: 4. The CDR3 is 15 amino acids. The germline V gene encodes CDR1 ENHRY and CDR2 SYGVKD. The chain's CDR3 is CAISDRDRGHNEQFF. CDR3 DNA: TGTGCCATCAGTGATAGGGACAGGGGCCACAATGAGCAGTTCTTC.

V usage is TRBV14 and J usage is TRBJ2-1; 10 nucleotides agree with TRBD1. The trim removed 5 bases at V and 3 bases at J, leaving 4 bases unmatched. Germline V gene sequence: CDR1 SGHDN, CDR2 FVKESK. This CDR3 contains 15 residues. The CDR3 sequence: CASSGTGVRYNEQFF. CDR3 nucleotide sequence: TGTGCCAGCAGCGGGACAGGGGTACGCTACAATGAGCAGTTCTTC.

The CDR3 here is CASRYGLAGAGSYNEQFF. CDR3 coding DNA: TGTGCCAGCAGATACGGACTAGCGGGAGCAGGGTCCTACAATGAGCAGTTCTTC. The V and J genes are TRBV5-4 and TRBJ2-1; 13 nucleotides agree with TRBD2. J lost 1 base, V lost 5 bases, and 9 bases had no gene match. This CDR3 comprises 18 residues. Germline loops: CDR1 SGHNT, CDR2 YYREEE (reference sequence).

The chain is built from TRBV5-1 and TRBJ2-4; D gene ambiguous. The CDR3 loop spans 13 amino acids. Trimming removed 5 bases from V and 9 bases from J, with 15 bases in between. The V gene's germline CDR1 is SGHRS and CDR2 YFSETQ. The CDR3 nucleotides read TGCGCCAGCAGTTTTGACTTCACGGGCATTCAGTACTTC. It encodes CASSFDFTGIQYF.

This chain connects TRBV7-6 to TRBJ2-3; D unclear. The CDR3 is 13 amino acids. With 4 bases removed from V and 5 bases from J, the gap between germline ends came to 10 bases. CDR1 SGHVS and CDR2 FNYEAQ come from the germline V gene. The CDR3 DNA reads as TGTGCCAGCAGCTCCCGCGCTGAAGATACGCAGTATTTT. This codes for CASSSRAEDTQYF.

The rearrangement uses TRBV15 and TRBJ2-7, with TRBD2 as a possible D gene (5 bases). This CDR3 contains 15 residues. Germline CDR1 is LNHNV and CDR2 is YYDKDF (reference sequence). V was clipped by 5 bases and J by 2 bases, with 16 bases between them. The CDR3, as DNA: TGTGCCACCAGCCCCCAAGGTAGCGTCACCTACGAGCAGTACTTC. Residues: CATSPQGSVTYEQYF.

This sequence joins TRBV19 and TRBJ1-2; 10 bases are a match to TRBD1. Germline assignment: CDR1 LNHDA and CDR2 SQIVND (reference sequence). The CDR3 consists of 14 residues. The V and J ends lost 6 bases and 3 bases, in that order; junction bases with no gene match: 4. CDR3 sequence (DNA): TGTGCCAGTAGGACAGGGGGCGCGGACTATGGCTACACCTTC. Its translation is CASRTGGADYGYTF. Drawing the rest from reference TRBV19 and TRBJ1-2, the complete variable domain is DGGITQSPKYLFRKEGQNVTLSCEQNLNHDAMYWYRQDPGQGLRLIYYSQIVNDFQKGDIAEGYSVSREKKESFPLTVTSAQKNPTAFYLCASRTGGADYGYTFGSGTRLTVV.

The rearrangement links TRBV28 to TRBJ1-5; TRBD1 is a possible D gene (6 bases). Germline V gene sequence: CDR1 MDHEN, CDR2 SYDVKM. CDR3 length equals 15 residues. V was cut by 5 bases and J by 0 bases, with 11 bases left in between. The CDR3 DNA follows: TGTGCCAGCAGTCGATACAGGGATAGCAATCAGCCCCAGCATTTT. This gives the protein CASSRYRDSNQPQHF.

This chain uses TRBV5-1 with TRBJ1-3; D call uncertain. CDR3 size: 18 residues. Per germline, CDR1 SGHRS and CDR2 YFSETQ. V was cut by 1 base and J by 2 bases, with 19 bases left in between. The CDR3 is CASSLLPAGLSPGNTIYF. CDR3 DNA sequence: TGCGCCAGCAGCTTGCTGCCCGCCGGGTTAAGCCCTGGAAACACCATATATTTT. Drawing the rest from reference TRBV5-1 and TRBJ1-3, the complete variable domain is KAGVTQTPRYLIKTRGQQVTLSCSPISGHRSVSWYQQTPGQGLQFLFEYFSETQRNKGNFPGRFSGRQFSNSRSEMNVSTLELGDSALYLCASSLLPAGLSPGNTIYFGEGSWLTVV.